A selection of T cell receptor beta chains follows, all from one sample in a study of T-cell memory formation after mild COVID-19. TCRdb recomputed calls from the 5' RACE reads with MiXCR, one row per CDR3 protein. The repertoire has roughly 35,000 distinct CDR3 sequences, 7.7% of them found once; the top ten carry around 28%. Sequencing used PBMCs or a T cell subset sorted from them (not recorded which). All receptors derive from a man aged 18 to 30 who had mild COVID-19 (a few samples of this study predate the infection). Cell type and time point are not known. Both conserved end residues are trimmed from each CDR3. Each record gives: V gene, J gene, CDR3 protein.

V: TRBV5-1
J: TRBJ2-3
CDR3: ASRLAGTDTQY

V: TRBV7-8
J: TRBJ2-5
CDR3: ASSLAFETQY

V: TRBV6-5
J: TRBJ1-5
CDR3: ASSLRANQPQH

V: TRBV4-3
J: TRBJ1-2
CDR3: ASSPNLGGKDGYT

V: TRBV7-2
J: TRBJ1-5
CDR3: ASSLDGGGNQPQH

V: TRBV6-4
J: TRBJ2-1
CDR3: ASSTNPYNEQF

V: TRBV5-4
J: TRBJ2-7
CDR3: ASSSVGAIYEQY

V: TRBV28
J: TRBJ2-3
CDR3: ASSSPGTLSTDTQY

V: TRBV20-1
J: TRBJ2-3
CDR3: SASAVLTDTQY

V: TRBV19
J: TRBJ2-1
CDR3: ASSRVPSGVLSSYNEQF

V: TRBV7-3
J: TRBJ2-3
CDR3: ASSLTVASVKY

V: TRBV7-3
J: TRBJ2-3
CDR3: ASSSGDEDTQY

V: TRBV12-3/TRBV12-4
J: TRBJ1-2
CDR3: ASSFFSSTDGYT

V: TRBV5-1
J: TRBJ2-3
CDR3: ASSLVPGADTQY

V: TRBV7-3
J: TRBJ1-1
CDR3: ASRGQDYTEAF

V: TRBV18
J: TRBJ2-7
CDR3: ASSPMDASRGYEQY

V: TRBV19
J: TRBJ1-2
CDR3: ASSPMDGANYGYT

V: TRBV6-7
J: TRBJ2-3
CDR3: ASSYRTPRSTDTQY

V: TRBV7-2
J: TRBJ2-5
CDR3: ASSRGTGYQGETQY

V: TRBV6-5
J: TRBJ1-1
CDR3: ASSVRGPGTEAF

V: TRBV20-1
J: TRBJ1-5
CDR3: SALLLGQGDQPQH

V: TRBV25-1
J: TRBJ2-4
CDR3: ASSKPGEGGKNIQY

V: TRBV20-1
J: TRBJ2-7
CDR3: SARGGGRYEQY

V: TRBV29-1
J: TRBJ2-7
CDR3: SVVGRAYEQY

V: TRBV7-9
J: TRBJ1-4
CDR3: ASSSRGRNEKLF

V: TRBV15
J: TRBJ2-7
CDR3: ATSRLGPLRGEQY

V: TRBV5-1
J: TRBJ1-2
CDR3: ASSFPGQDYGYT

V: TRBV5-1
J: TRBJ2-5
CDR3: ASSLTTTARETQY

V: TRBV12-3/TRBV12-4
J: TRBJ2-5
CDR3: ASSYNSQETQY

V: TRBV11-2
J: TRBJ2-5
CDR3: ASSSSPGSGETQY

V: TRBV5-1
J: TRBJ1-1
CDR3: ASSTQDSYTEAF

V: TRBV7-3
J: TRBJ2-3
CDR3: ASSLRGRDDTQY

V: TRBV28
J: TRBJ1-1
CDR3: ASSENRAEAF

V: TRBV18
J: TRBJ2-7
CDR3: ASSAGSIYEQY

V: TRBV7-2
J: TRBJ1-6
CDR3: ASSLENSPGTSLH

V: TRBV14
J: TRBJ2-5
CDR3: ASSQGRYQETQY

V: TRBV7-2
J: TRBJ2-5
CDR3: ASSATSGGKETQY

V: TRBV11-2
J: TRBJ2-2
CDR3: ASSLAKNTGELF

V: TRBV25-1
J: TRBJ2-1
CDR3: ASSESGTLNEQF

V: TRBV12-3/TRBV12-4
J: TRBJ2-1
CDR3: ASSFSGGNEQF

V: TRBV7-2
J: TRBJ1-5
CDR3: ASSLIFPSDQPQH

V: TRBV18
J: TRBJ2-5
CDR3: ASSPNQGSQETQY